This T cell receptor beta chain is from a study of cytomegalovirus exposure and HLA in healthy donors. The PCR was carried out with 60 Vbeta primers and 13 Jbeta primers. TCRdb keeps only in-frame clones here, not all; method: immunoSEQ multiplex PCR. The table lists some 180,000 clones, about 85% of them singletons. V was cut by 1 base and J by 7 bases, with 5 bases left in between. The CDR3 contains 12 residues. The germline V gene has CDR1 SGHDT and CDR2 YYEEEE. The chain uses TRBV5-6 and TRBJ2-2; no reliable D call. The TCR was taken from a young man in good health and CMV-seropositive. The specimen sequenced was PBMCs. This chain's CDR3 is CASSLQLGELFF. DNA of the CDR3: TGTGCCAGCAGCTTGCAACTCGGGGAGCTGTTTTTT.